One and the same sample provided the 29 T cell receptor beta chains below, sequenced in a study of T cell changes during pregnancy in multiple sclerosis. Profiled with immunoSEQ multiplex PCR; TCRdb holds only in-frame clones, not every one. Found here are around 100,000 clones, roughly nine tenths of them singletons; the top ten hold 1.5% to 1.7%. Sequencing was performed on peripheral blood, taken in the third trimester of pregnancy. Source of these receptors: a female donor with multiple sclerosis, enrolled in a pregnancy study.

This clone showed up just once. The chain employs TRBV28 and TRBJ1-4; D call uncertain. The germline V gene encodes CDR1 MDHEN and CDR2 SYDVKM. With 10 bases removed from V and 0 bases from J, the gap between germline ends came to 9 bases. The length of the CDR3 is 13 residues. The CDR3 sequence is CATRRATNEKLFF. CDR3 bases: TGTGCCACGAGGAGAGCAACTAATGAAAAACTGTTTTTT.

This clone has more than one count but fewer than ten. This chain connects TRBV15 to TRBJ2-1, with a tentative D call TRBD2 (5 bases). The germline CDR1 and CDR2 sequences are LNHNV and YYDKDF (reference sequence). The CDR3 has 14 amino acids. Trimming shortened V by 0 bases and J by 8 bases, and 11 bases separated the two germline ends. The CDR3 here is CATSRDWEFHEQFF. CDR3 DNA sequence: TGTGCCACCAGCAGAGATTGGGAGTTCCATGAGCAGTTCTTC. The whole variable domain, filled in from reference TRBV15 and TRBJ2-1, reads DAMVIQNPRYQVTQFGKPVTLSCSQTLNHNVMYWYQQKSSQAPKLLFHYYDKDFNNEADTPDNFQSRRPNTSFCFLDIRSPGLGDTAMYLCATSRDWEFHEQFFGPGTRLTVL.

The J gene is TRBJ2-2, the V gene TRBV7-3; TRBD2 is a possible D gene (5 bases). Per germline, CDR1 SGHTA and CDR2 FQGTGA. CDR3 length: 17 amino acids. Trimming shortened V by 1 base and J by 0 bases, and 12 bases separated the two germline ends. The CDR3 coding sequence is TGTGCCAGCAGCTTAAACGGGGTCTCTTCGAACACCGGGGAGCTGTTTTTT. Translated, it gives CASSLNGVSSNTGELFF.

The sample holds a few counts of this clone. At the DNA level, this CDR3 is encoded by other sequences in the same sample as well. The chain employs TRBV18 and TRBJ1-3; 7 bases are shared with TRBD1. This CDR3 comprises 15 residues. The V and J ends lost 1 base and 0 bases, in that order; junction bases with no gene match: 0. Germline-derived CDR1 and CDR2 are KGHSH and LQKENI. The CDR3 reads CASSPRTGSGNTIYF. DNA of the CDR3: TGTGCCAGCTCACCACGGACAGGCTCTGGAAACACCATATATTTT.

This chain links TRBV21-1 with TRBJ1-1; the table's D call of TRBD1 was not tested on the DNA. TRBV21-1 corresponds to a pseudogene. CDR3 length: 16 amino acids. The CDR3: CASSPRSRGLDTEAFF. CDR3 nucleotide sequence: TGTGCCAGCAGCCCCCGAAGTAGGGGGCTGGACACTGAAGCTTTCTTT.

CDR3 DNA: TGCAGCGTTGCCCCAAGACAGTCGAACACTGAAGCTTTCTTT. This gives the protein CSVAPRQSNTEAFF. The rearrangement links TRBV29-1 to TRBJ1-1, with D possibly being TRBD1 (5 bases). There are 14 residues in the CDR3. Germline CDR1 and CDR2: SQVTM and ANQGSEA. The germline V and J ends were trimmed by 4 bases and 1 base, with 13 bases remaining between them.

The rearrangement links TRBV7-9 to TRBJ1-5; no firm D call. The CDR3 has 11 amino acids. The germline CDR1 and CDR2 sequences are SEHNR and FQNEAQ (reference sequence). V was clipped by 4 bases and J by 8 bases, with 6 bases between them. The CDR3 DNA reads as TGTGCCAGCAGCTCTGGAGAGCCCCAGCATTTT. This gives the protein CASSSGEPQHF.

J is TRBJ1-3 and V is TRBV28; 12 nucleotides align to TRBD1. This CDR3 has 17 residues. V shed 4 bases, J shed 2 bases, and the junction held 6 bases outside the gene matches. Germline-derived CDR1 and CDR2 are MDHEN and SYDVKM. The CDR3 nucleotides read TGTGCCAGCAGTTACCCGGGACAGGGGGCGACTGGAAACACCATATATTTT. As protein: CASSYPGQGATGNTIYF. The full variable domain, completed using reference TRBV28 and TRBJ1-3, is DVKVTQSSRYLVKRTGEKVFLECVQDMDHENMFWYRQDPGLGLRLIYFSYDVKMKEKGDIPEGYSVSREKKERFSLILESASTNQTSMYLCASSYPGQGATGNTIYFGEGSWLTVV.

The rearrangement joins TRBV5-4 to TRBJ2-3; maybe TRBD2 (6 bases). CDR1 and CDR2 (germline): SGHNT, YYREEE (reference sequence). Trimming removed 5 bases at V and 13 bases at J, with 14 bases between. The CDR3 runs 11 residues. The CDR3 here is CASRSGTLEYF. CDR3 coding DNA: TGTGCCAGCAGGTCCGGGACTCTGGAGTATTTT.

The V gene is TRBV6-5, the J gene TRBJ2-7, with D possibly matching TRBD2 (6 bases). CDR3 size: 11 residues. Trimming took 8 bases from V and 3 from J, leaving 8 bases between them. Germline lookup yields CDR1 MNHEY and CDR2 SVGAGI. The CDR3 region is CASAGGYEQYF. The CDR3, as DNA: TGTGCCAGCGCCGGGGGCTACGAGCAGTACTTC.

V and J are TRBV5-4 and TRBJ2-7; TRBD1 matches 9 bases. The junction had 6 bases not matched to a gene; V was cut back by 3 bases and J by 5 bases. Germline lookup yields CDR1 SGHNT and CDR2 YYREEE (reference sequence). CDR3 length: 14 amino acids. The CDR3 sequence is CASSSDRGRNEQYF. CDR3 bases: TGTGCCAGCAGCTCGGACAGGGGAAGGAACGAGCAGTACTTC.

The V call is TRBV5-4, the J call TRBJ2-6, with a tentative D call TRBD1 (6 bases). Trimming removed 4 bases at V and 7 bases at J, with 12 bases between. The CDR3 loop spans 14 amino acids. The germline gives CDR1 SGHNT, CDR2 YYREEE (reference sequence). The CDR3 protein is CASSIPGDANVLTF. The CDR3 DNA follows: TGTGCCAGCAGCATTCCAGGGGATGCCAACGTCCTGACTTTC.

The chain uses TRBV18 and TRBJ2-7; maybe TRBD2 (7 bases). Trimming took off 11 bases at V and 0 bases at J, with 11 bases between the two ends. The CDR3 has 12 amino acids. Germline-derived CDR1 and CDR2 are KGHSH and LQKENI. The CDR3 here is CAGGASSYEQYF. In DNA form, the CDR3 reads TGTGCCGGGGGGGCCAGCTCCTACGAGCAGTACTTC.

The V call is TRBV27, the J call TRBJ2-2; D is uncertain. Germline-derived CDR1 and CDR2 are MNHEY and SMNVEV (reference sequence). V shed 3 bases and J shed 4 bases, with 6 bases lying between them. The CDR3 is made up of 13 amino acids. CDR3 sequence reads: CASSFWPTGELFF. The CDR3 region has the DNA TGTGCCAGCAGTTTTTGGCCCACCGGGGAGCTGTTTTTT.

The chain carries TRBV6-4 and TRBJ2-7; TRBD1 might be the D (5 bases). CDR3 length equals 12 residues. Germline CDR1 is MRHNA and CDR2 is SNTAGT. V was trimmed by 10 bases and J by 6 bases, leaving 16 bases between them. The CDR3 nucleotides read TGTGCCACCCGGAATTTCCAGGGCGAGCAGTACTTC. It translates to CATRNFQGEQYF.

The chain couples TRBV6-5 to TRBJ1-2; no definite D call. The CDR3 loop spans 15 amino acids. CDR1 is MNHEY and CDR2 is SVGAGI in the germline V gene. V dropped 0 bases and J dropped 0 bases, with 8 bases sitting between them. CDR3 in amino acids: CASSYSRSPNYGYTF. CDR3 DNA: TGTGCCAGCAGTTACTCGAGGTCTCCTAACTATGGCTACACCTTC.

V usage is TRBV5-4 and J usage is TRBJ2-3, with 8 positions matching TRBD2. Germline V lookup: CDR1 SGHNT, CDR2 YYREEE (reference sequence). CDR3 length: 16 residues. Trimming cost V 0 bases and J 3 bases; bases outside gene matches: 6. The CDR3 region has the DNA TGTGCCAGCAGCTTGGCCCTAGCGGGTATTACAGATACGCAGTATTTT. Its translation: CASSLALAGITDTQYF.

The chain combines TRBV5-4 with TRBJ2-7; TRBD2 aligns across 15 bases. Germline loops: CDR1 SGHNT, CDR2 YYREEE (reference sequence). The CDR3 covers 17 residues. V lost 4 bases, J lost 5 bases, and 10 bases stayed unmatched. In DNA form, the CDR3 reads TGTGCCAGCAGCCCCCCGGGACTAGCGGGAGGTGCCCACGAGCAGTACTTC. Protein: CASSPPGLAGGAHEQYF.

This clone occurred once. The CDR3 protein is CASRVLAGGRDTGELFF. The CDR3 DNA is TGTGCCAGCAGAGTACTAGCGGGAGGGCGTGACACCGGGGAGCTGTTTTTT. This chain connects TRBV7-9 to TRBJ2-2; 13 nucleotides align to TRBD2. Germline V gives CDR1 SEHNR, CDR2 FQNEAQ (reference sequence). The ends lost 6 bases at V and 3 bases at J; junction bases unmatched: 7. The CDR3 sequence is 17 residues long.

The rearrangement links TRBV27 to TRBJ2-3; 12 nucleotides match TRBD1. V was pared by 5 bases and J by 8 bases, with 14 bases of the junction left unmatched. The CDR3 sequence is 17 residues long. The germline CDR1 and CDR2 sequences are MNHEY and SMNVEV (reference sequence). The CDR3 loop reads CASSHSGTGGVGSTQYF. In nucleotides, the CDR3 is TGTGCCAGCAGTCATTCCGGGACAGGGGGCGTCGGTTCTACGCAGTATTTT.

The V and J genes are TRBV2 and TRBJ2-1; 10 bases are shared with TRBD2. This CDR3 region has 16 residues. The J segment lost 7 bases and the V segment lost 5 bases, leaving 11 bases of the junction unmatched. CDR1 is SNHLY, CDR2 FYNNEI, per germline. CDR3 region: CASSQNSGRGGNEQFF. CDR3 in DNA: TGTGCCAGCAGTCAAAACAGCGGGAGGGGTGGGAATGAGCAGTTCTTC.

The chain's CDR3 is CASSRDRDNSPLHF. CDR3 DNA sequence: TGTGCCAGTAGTCGGGACAGGGATAATTCACCCCTCCACTTT. The J gene is TRBJ1-6, the V gene TRBV19, with 9 positions matching TRBD1. CDR3 length equals 14 residues. Trimming removed 5 bases from V and 5 bases from J; junction bases left unmatched: 1. In germline, CDR1 is LNHDA, CDR2 SQIVND (reference sequence).

The chain recombines TRBV25-1 with TRBJ1-4; 9 nucleotides match TRBD1. The CDR3 has 15 residues. The J segment lost 0 bases and the V segment lost 4 bases, leaving 0 bases of the junction unmatched. Per germline, CDR1 MGHDK and CDR2 SYGVNS. CDR3 sequence (DNA): TGTGCCAGCAGTGGACAGGGGGCAACTAATGAAAAACTGTTTTTT. It specifies CASSGQGATNEKLFF.

The genes are TRBV12-5 and TRBJ1-1, with D tentatively TRBD1 (5 bases). This CDR3 contains 13 residues. Deletions cut 3 bases from V and 4 bases from J, with 9 bases between. The V gene's germline CDR1 is LGHNT and CDR2 FRNRAP. DNA for the CDR3: TGTGCTAGTGGTTTCCAGGGATCCACTGAAGCTTTCTTT. It yields the protein CASGFQGSTEAFF.

This clone was seen once. This rearrangement joins TRBV5-5 to TRBJ1-2, with 9 bases that match TRBD1. The CDR3 spans 13 residues. V lost 4 bases, J lost 6 bases, and 4 bases stayed unmatched. The germline CDR1 and CDR2 sequences are SGHKS and YYEKEE (reference sequence). Here the CDR3 reads CASSPGTGNGYTF. The CDR3 DNA sequence: TGTGCCAGCAGCCCCGGGACAGGGAATGGCTACACCTTC.

The chain couples TRBV5-3 to TRBJ2-6; 7 bases are a match to TRBD1. TRBV5-3 is reported as an ORF; its role is uncertain. There are 16 residues in the CDR3. The junction had 9 bases not matched to a gene; V was cut back by 4 bases and J by 5 bases. CDR3 loop: CARSTVPGQRANVLTF. The CDR3 DNA reads TGTGCCAGAAGCACCGTTCCGGGACAGCGGGCCAACGTCCTGACTTTC.

The J gene is TRBJ1-2, the V gene TRBV30; D not certain. V shed 0 bases and J shed 6 bases, with 14 bases lying between them. The length of the CDR3 is 14 residues. Germline lookup yields CDR1 GTSNPN and CDR2 SVGIG (reference sequence). In DNA, the CDR3 is TGTGCCTGGAGTGTAGGCCCGGGGAGGAATGGCTACACCTTC. Its translation: CAWSVGPGRNGYTF.

This clone has just one count. CDR3 loop: CASTGRGTSAFRTEAFF. DNA for the CDR3: TGTGCCAGCACTGGGAGGGGTACCTCGGCGTTCCGGACTGAAGCTTTCTTT. V is TRBV5-4 and J is TRBJ1-1; D may be TRBD1 (5 bases). Trimming stripped 6 bases from V and 5 bases from J, with 26 bases between. The CDR3 is 17 residues long. CDR1 and CDR2 from the germline V gene are SGHNT and YYREEE (reference sequence).

The chain is built from TRBV4-2 and TRBJ2-1; 8 bases fit TRBD1. The CDR3 sequence is 18 residues long. Germline values: CDR1 LGHNA, CDR2 YNFKEQ. The V segment lost 0 bases and the J segment 6 bases; nucleotides outside the gene matches: 13. The CDR3 DNA is TGTGCCAGCAGCCAAGATCCCCAGGGGGCGGGAAGCATCAATGAGCAGTTCTTC. Translation gives CASSQDPQGAGSINEQFF.